This T cell receptor beta chain stems from a study of T cell responses to AZD1222 COVID-19 vaccine. This clone was recorded only once. Antigen specificity is unknown. V lost 1 base and J lost 4; bases outside the gene matches: 1. CDR3 length: 13 amino acids. Profiling relied on immunoSEQ multiplex PCR, and the TCRdb table lists in-frame clones only, not all of them. The top ten clones hold more than 3% of a sample with over 130,000 clones, 80% to 95% of them seen once. Study-wide results and limits: Reportedly, nearly half of unique spike TCRs recognized epitopes outside B.1.351/B.1.1.7 mutations. Baseline serostatus was positive in only a handful of AZD1222 recipients.

This sequence originates from an adult who received the AZD1222 COVID-19 vaccine. The material was peripheral blood, obtained 28 days after the second AZD1222 dose. This chain joins TRBV12-3 or TRBV12-4 and TRBJ2-7; 7 bases match TRBD1. CDR3 coding DNA: TGTGCCAGCAGTTTAGGGGACAGTTACGAGCAGTACTTC. The encoded protein is CASSLGDSYEQYF.